This passage covers 29 T cell receptor beta chains from one sample sequenced in a study of blood T cell repertoires in COVID-19 (dated by TCRdb to about 2020). Libraries came from the immunoSEQ multiplex PCR assay. TCRdb provides this immuneACCESS table in a form limited to in-frame rearrangements. Some clones are lacking; in checked studies, under half of them reflect an unresolved V gene, and why the rest are absent is not known. Counted in this sample were fewer than 350,000 clones; 75% to 95% of them appeared once. Jointly, the top ten make up about 6.8% of the sample. Sequencing was performed on peripheral blood. Receptors were obtained from a woman in her twenties or thirties with COVID-19, enrolled during active disease.

The table lists this clone with a few counts. The J gene is TRBJ1-2, the V gene TRBV5-4; 8 nucleotides align to TRBD1. Trimming cost V 4 bases and J 8 bases; bases outside gene matches: 10. This CDR3 has 14 amino acids. Germline CDR1 and CDR2: SGHNT and YYREEE (reference sequence). The CDR3 reads CASSPTDREGGYTF. The CDR3 coding sequence is TGTGCCAGCAGCCCTACGGACAGGGAGGGAGGCTACACCTTC.

This chain uses TRBV7-8 with TRBJ2-5; 8 nucleotides match TRBD2. The CDR3 loop spans 13 amino acids. V shed 1 base, J shed 10 bases, and the junction held 5 bases outside the gene matches. The germline gives CDR1 SGHVS, CDR2 FQNEAQ. The CDR3 is CASSLGLARNQYF. CDR3 DNA: TGTGCCAGCAGCTTAGGACTAGCGAGGAACCAGTACTTC.

This clone was found once. The V gene is TRBV4-3, the J gene TRBJ2-7; TRBD2 agrees at 10 bases. V dropped 2 bases and J dropped 5; count of bases not matched to a gene: 12. Germline V gives CDR1 LGHNA, CDR2 YSLEER. This CDR3 is built from 17 residues. CDR3 sequence (DNA): TGCGCCAGCAGCCAAACTAGAGAGCGGGAGGGCAAAAACGAGCAGTACTTC. Protein: CASSQTREREGKNEQYF.

This rearrangement joins TRBV24-1 to TRBJ2-3; 11 nucleotides line up with TRBD2. The ends lost 5 bases at V and 5 bases at J; junction bases unmatched: 5. The CDR3 is made up of 15 amino acids. Germline-derived CDR1 and CDR2 are KGHDR and SFDVKD. The CDR3 DNA sequence: TGTGCCACCAGTGTAGCGGGAGGGCCGGTAGATACGCAGTATTTT. It translates to CATSVAGGPVDTQYF.

The chain recombines TRBV7-9 with TRBJ2-5, with D possibly being TRBD2 (6 bases). The V gene's germline CDR1 is SEHNR and CDR2 FQNEAQ (reference sequence). The V end lost 0 bases, the J end lost 3 bases, and 14 bases lay between the germline ends. CDR3 length: 16 amino acids. CDR3 loop: CASSLAGTPPKETQYF. The CDR3 nucleotides are TGTGCCAGCAGCTTAGCCGGGACTCCGCCGAAAGAGACCCAGTACTTC.

This clone was observed a handful of times. The chain is built from TRBV15 and TRBJ2-5; no reliable D call. The CDR3 is made up of 15 amino acids. Germline CDR1 reads LNHNV; CDR2 reads YYDKDF (reference sequence). V dropped 0 bases and J dropped 1 base, with 9 bases sitting between them. The CDR3 region is CATSRDPGAQETQYF. The CDR3 region has the DNA TGTGCCACCAGCAGAGATCCGGGTGCCCAAGAGACCCAGTACTTC.

This clone was seen once. The chain has TRBV3-1 (or the pseudogene TRBV3-2) and TRBJ2-2; 7 bases align to TRBD2. This CDR3 is 15 amino acids long. Trimming cost V 1 base and J 4 bases; bases outside gene matches: 3. CDR1 and CDR2 (germline): LGHDT, YNNKEL (reference sequence). The CDR3: CASSQVAGVTGELFF. CDR3 nucleotide sequence: TGTGCCAGCAGCCAAGTCGCGGGAGTCACCGGGGAGCTGTTTTTT.

As concerns this clone: Other DNA sequences in this specimen translate into the identical CDR3. The chain combines TRBV24-1 with TRBJ1-2; 7 nucleotides agree with TRBD1. Germline V CDR1 and CDR2: KGHDR, SFDVKD. The CDR3 spans 12 residues. V dropped 4 bases and J dropped 9; count of bases not matched to a gene: 4. The CDR3 here is CATSERQGRYTF. DNA of the CDR3: TGTGCCACCAGTGAACGACAGGGCCGCTACACCTTC.

V gene TRBV7-2 combines with J gene TRBJ2-1; D uncertain. This CDR3 is 13 amino acids long. Per the germline V gene, CDR1 is SGHTA and CDR2 is FQGNSA. The V end was cut by 2 bases, the J end by 5 bases, with 7 bases between. CDR3 sequence reads: CASSLRPDNEQFF. DNA of the CDR3: TGTGCCAGCAGCTTACGCCCGGACAATGAGCAGTTCTTC.

The chain carries TRBV5-1 and TRBJ2-3; 10 bases match TRBD2. The V segment lost 4 bases and the J segment 5 bases; nucleotides outside the gene matches: 10. The germline CDR1 and CDR2 sequences are SGHRS and YFSETQ. The CDR3 extends over 16 amino acids. This CDR3 is CASSGIAGGFRDTQYF. The CDR3 DNA reads as TGCGCCAGCAGCGGGATAGCGGGAGGTTTTAGAGATACGCAGTATTTT. Supplemented by reference TRBV5-1 and TRBJ2-3, the full variable domain reads KAGVTQTPRYLIKTRGQQVTLSCSPISGHRSVSWYQQTPGQGLQFLFEYFSETQRNKGNFPGRFSGRQFSNSRSEMNVSTLELGDSALYLCASSGIAGGFRDTQYFGPGTRLTVL.

This chain uses TRBV7-8 with TRBJ1-1, with 8 bases matching TRBD1. CDR1 is SGHVS, CDR2 FQNEAQ, per germline. The CDR3 has 13 residues. Unmatched junction bases numbered 4, after V lost 5 bases and J lost 5 bases. CDR3 region: CASSRQGITEAFF. The CDR3 region has the DNA TGTGCCAGCAGCCGACAGGGGATAACTGAAGCTTTCTTT.

J is TRBJ2-1 and V is TRBV11-2; the D gene is possibly TRBD1 (6 bases). Trimming removed 4 bases from V and 6 bases from J, with 16 bases in between. The CDR3 is 15 residues long. Germline CDR1 reads SGHAT; CDR2 reads FQNNGV. CDR3 bases: TGTGCCAGCAGCTCTAGTGGGAGACAGGCCAATGAGCAGTTCTTC. Translating it yields CASSSSGRQANEQFF.

This chain joins TRBV5-6 and TRBJ2-3; tentatively, D is TRBD2 (5 bases). Germline-derived CDR1 and CDR2 are SGHDT and YYEEEE. The V and J ends lost 4 bases and 6 bases respectively, with 9 bases between them. The CDR3 totals 12 residues. The DNA for the CDR3 is TGTGCCAGCAGCGGCACTAGGGATACGCAGTATTTT. Amino acids: CASSGTRDTQYF.

CDR3 protein: CASGTGNTEAFF. CDR3 sequence (DNA): TGTGCCAGCGGTACAGGGAACACTGAAGCTTTCTTT. J is TRBJ1-1 and V is TRBV6-5, with a possible D match to TRBD1 (5 bases). Between the trimmed V and J ends, which lost 8 bases and 1 base, there was a span of 8 bases. CDR3 length equals 12 residues. Germline CDR1 MNHEY, CDR2 SVGAGI.

The V and J genes are TRBV28 and TRBJ1-1; no clear D gene. The CDR3 extends over 14 amino acids. V lost 1 base, J lost 1 base, and 7 bases lay in between. Germline V gene lookup returns CDR1 MDHEN and CDR2 SYDVKM. The CDR3 region is CASSLLSRNTEAFF. CDR3 nucleotide sequence: TGTGCCAGCAGTTTATTGTCCCGGAACACTGAAGCTTTCTTT.

This clone appeared a single time. The rearrangement links TRBV5-1 to TRBJ2-7, with D unclear. The V and J ends lost 5 bases and 2 bases respectively, with 11 bases between them. The CDR3 is 13 amino acids. The V gene's germline CDR1 is SGHRS and CDR2 YFSETQ. CDR3 sequence (DNA): TGCGCCAGCAGTATAGGCGGAACCTACGAGCAGTACTTC. Amino acids: CASSIGGTYEQYF.

J is TRBJ2-1 and V is TRBV28; 8 positions match TRBD2. The CDR3 is 16 residues long. V dropped 7 bases and J dropped 4; count of bases not matched to a gene: 12. Germline loops: CDR1 MDHEN, CDR2 SYDVKM. The CDR3 DNA reads TGTGCCAGCACCCTCGGAAGCGGGAGCCGTTACAATGAGCAGTTCTTC. Translated: CASTLGSGSRYNEQFF. Using reference TRBV28 and TRBJ2-1 for the parts outside the CDR3, the full variable domain is DVKVTQSSRYLVKRTGEKVFLECVQDMDHENMFWYRQDPGLGLRLIYFSYDVKMKEKGDIPEGYSVSREKKERFSLILESASTNQTSMYLCASTLGSGSRYNEQFFGPGTRLTVL.

This chain joins TRBV19 and TRBJ1-2; D may be TRBD1 (5 bases). This CDR3 is 14 amino acids long. Trimming stripped 6 bases from V and 4 bases from J, with 15 bases between. Germline lookup yields CDR1 LNHDA and CDR2 SQIVND (reference sequence). In DNA form, the CDR3 reads TGTGCCAGTAGGGCCGCAGGGTACGGCTATGGCTACACCTTC. The encoded protein is CASRAAGYGYGYTF. Full variable domain (outside the CDR3, taken from reference TRBV19 and TRBJ1-2): DGGITQSPKYLFRKEGQNVTLSCEQNLNHDAMYWYRQDPGQGLRLIYYSQIVNDFQKGDIAEGYSVSREKKESFPLTVTSAQKNPTAFYLCASRAAGYGYGYTFGSGTRLTVV.

There are a few counts of this clone. CDR3 DNA: TGTGCCAGCAGCTTGACAGGGTACAATTCACCCCTCCACTTT. Residues: CASSLTGYNSPLHF. The chain combines TRBV5-4 with TRBJ1-6; TRBD1 is a possible D gene (6 bases). Trimming stripped 1 base from V and 7 bases from J, with 9 bases between. The CDR3 covers 14 residues. Per the germline V gene, CDR1 is SGHNT and CDR2 is YYREEE (reference sequence). Looking up the rest from reference TRBV5-4 and TRBJ1-6 gives the full variable domain: ETGVTQSPTHLIKTRGQQVTLRCSSQSGHNTVSWYQQALGQGPQFIFQYYREEENGRGNFPPRFSGLQFPNYSSELNVNALELDDSALYLCASSLTGYNSPLHFGNGTRLTVT.

V usage is TRBV29-1 and J usage is TRBJ1-1; D possibly corresponds to TRBD1 (5 bases). The length of the CDR3 is 13 residues. Trimming cost V 6 bases and J 0 bases, with 11 bases left between them. CDR1 is SQVTM, CDR2 ANQGSEA, per germline. The CDR3 nucleotides read TGCAGCGTCGTCCGGACATTGAACACTGAAGCTTTCTTT. Its translation is CSVVRTLNTEAFF.

For this clone: One junction end disagrees with the germline gene, perhaps due to a read error. The CDR3 protein is CASSLAGRNEQFF. CDR3 nucleotide sequence: TGTGCTAGCAGCTTAGCGGGGAGGAATGAGCAGTTCTTC. V gene TRBV7-7 combines with J gene TRBJ2-1, with 8 bases lining up with TRBD2. Germline V gene data show CDR1 as SSHAT and CDR2 as FNYEAQ (reference sequence). The CDR3 loop spans 13 amino acids. Supplemented by reference TRBV7-7 and TRBJ2-1, the full variable domain reads GAGVSQSPRYKVTKRGQDVTLRCDPISSHATLYWYQQALGQGPEFLTYFNYEAQPDKSGLPSDRFSAERPEGSISTLTIQRTEQRDSAMYRCASSLAGRNEQFFGPGTRLTVL.

The gene calls are TRBV10-3 and TRBJ1-2; 8 nucleotides align to TRBD1. V trimming: 2 bases; J trimming: 6 bases; junction bases outside the gene matches: 14. Germline V gene lookup returns CDR1 ENHRY and CDR2 SYGVKD. This CDR3 comprises 17 residues. The CDR3: CAISEAAGGDLRDGYTF. The CDR3 region has the DNA TGTGCCATCAGTGAGGCGGCAGGGGGCGATCTCAGGGATGGCTACACCTTC.

This rearrangement joins TRBV7-2 to TRBJ2-7; D is uncertain. The germline V gene has CDR1 SGHTA and CDR2 FQGNSA. The V end lost 5 bases, the J end lost 0 bases, and 17 bases lay between the germline ends. This CDR3 is 16 amino acids long. This chain's CDR3 is CASSPLAAASSYEQYF. The CDR3, as DNA: TGTGCCAGCAGCCCCCTGGCCGCGGCTAGCTCCTACGAGCAGTACTTC.

The rearrangement uses TRBV18 and TRBJ1-1; 8 bases map to TRBD1. The germline gives CDR1 KGHSH, CDR2 LQKENI. The CDR3 is 13 amino acids. V trimming: 4 bases; J trimming: 6 bases; junction bases outside the gene matches: 4. In nucleotides, the CDR3 is TGTGCCAGCTCACGGAAACAGGGGGCTGAAGCTTTCTTT. Protein sequence: CASSRKQGAEAFF.

The chain recombines TRBV3-1 (or the pseudogene TRBV3-2) with TRBJ1-2; D unresolved. CDR1 and CDR2 from the germline V gene are LGHDT and YNNKEL (reference sequence). The CDR3 loop spans 12 amino acids. V dropped 0 bases and J dropped 8 bases, with 7 bases sitting between them. The CDR3 here is CASSQDLKGYTF. CDR3 in DNA: TGTGCCAGCAGCCAAGATCTAAAGGGCTACACCTTC.

This clone was detected a few times. The chain has TRBV30 and TRBJ2-7; D perhaps matches TRBD1 (6 bases). Deletions cut 2 bases from V and 2 bases from J, with 10 bases between. Germline V lookup: CDR1 GTSNPN, CDR2 SVGIG (reference sequence). The CDR3 is made up of 13 amino acids. The chain's CDR3 is CAWSITGTYEQYF. The DNA of the CDR3 is TGTGCCTGGAGTATAACAGGGACCTACGAGCAGTACTTC.

The chain is built from TRBV7-3 and TRBJ1-2, with D perhaps matching TRBD1 (5 bases). Trimming pared 5 bases from V and 3 bases from J, leaving 13 bases between. Germline-derived CDR1 and CDR2 are SGHTA and FQGTGA. The CDR3 consists of 14 residues. The DNA of the CDR3 is TGTGCCAGCAGCCCAGCCTCGGGGGACTATGGCTACACCTTC. This codes for CASSPASGDYGYTF.

This clone was observed a handful of times. V and J are TRBV4-1 and TRBJ2-7; D uncertain. Trimming removed 4 bases from V and 0 bases from J, with 13 bases in between. This CDR3 contains 15 residues. Looked up from germline, CDR1 is MGHRA and CDR2 is YSYEKL. The CDR3 DNA reads TGCGCCAGCAGCCCGTTGGCACAATACTCCTACGAGCAGTACTTC. Protein sequence: CASSPLAQYSYEQYF.

The chain is built from TRBV7-8 and TRBJ1-5, with D unclear. Germline values: CDR1 SGHVS, CDR2 FQNEAQ. The CDR3 contains 14 residues. V gave up 5 bases and J gave up 7 bases, with 15 bases separating them. CDR3 nucleotide sequence: TGTGCCAGCAGCAGACGTACGGGTCTGCAGCCCCAGCATTTT. It is translated as CASSRRTGLQPQHF.